The clone carrying this TCR beta chain occurred a few times. The data stem from a study of identical twins. The CDR3 spans 17 residues. Germline loops: CDR1 SGHRS, CDR2 YFSETQ. With 0 bases removed from V and 0 bases from J, the gap between germline ends came to 12 bases. The cDNA had a unique molecular identifier and a template-switch universal primer site. Each CDR3 protein is one row after TCRdb ran MiXCR on the 5' RACE reads. The sample yields about 520,000 distinct CDR3 sequences, roughly 21% seen once. These data were also reused for a study on T cells expressing NK-cell markers. That publication notes: Within the sequenced cohort of eight donors, seven exhibited HCMV seropositivity and one was seronegative. Alpha-beta TCR T cells were the sole sorting target in several experiments, owing to an anti-gamma-delta TCR antibody.

The clonotype was recovered from a young woman in good health. The sequenced sample was CD4+ T cells sorted from blood. J is TRBJ2-2 and V is TRBV5-1; D is possibly TRBD2 (6 bases). The CDR3 sequence is CASSLDPPGANTGELFF. The CDR3 DNA reads as TGCGCCAGCAGCTTGGACCCACCGGGGGCGAACACCGGGGAGCTGTTTTTT.